These T cell receptor beta chains were read from a single sample in a study of tumor-infiltrating lymphocytes in primary liver carcinoma. TCRdb itself ran the multiplex PCR reads through MiXCR, one entry per CDR3 protein. This sample carries 250,000 to 350,000 distinct CDR3 sequences, around three fifths of them seen once, and the ten largest clones take over 15%. Sequenced sample: peripheral blood. The receptors come from a woman between 25 and 40 years old with primary liver carcinoma and hepatitis B virus infection. CDR3s include the opening cysteine and the closing phenylalanine or tryptophan. Each record gives: V gene, D gene, clone size, J gene, CDR3 protein, CDR3 DNA. A D gene is named only where the DNA matches it firmly. Expanded clones are given a class, and other clones once, few, many or no size at all.

V gene: TRBV5-8
D gene: NA
clone size: few
J gene: TRBJ2-2
CDR3 protein: CASSLGGRTGELFF
CDR3 DNA: TGTGCCAGCAGCTTAGGAGGAAGGACCGGGGAGCTGTTTTTT

V gene: TRBV5-1
D gene: TRBD1
clone size: NA
J gene: TRBJ2-7
CDR3 protein: CASNWLPSEGGGGQYF
CDR3 DNA: TGCGCCAGCAACTGGCTGCCATCAGAAGGGGGCGGCGGGCAGTACTTC

V gene: TRBV12-3/TRBV12-4
D gene: NA
clone size: NA
J gene: TRBJ2-7
CDR3 protein: CASSLAAPSLSKQYF
CDR3 DNA: TGTGCCAGCAGTTTAGCGGCGCCGTCCTTAAGTAAGCAGTACTTC

V gene: TRBV5-4
D gene: TRBD2
clone size: NA
J gene: TRBJ2-2
CDR3 protein: CASSPGGGRLNTGELFF
CDR3 DNA: TGTGCCAGCAGCCCCGGGGGGGGAAGGCTAAACACCGGGGAGCTGTTTTTT

V gene: TRBV7-9
D gene: TRBD2
clone size: few
J gene: TRBJ2-1
CDR3 protein: CASSLLPSGGSYNEQFF
CDR3 DNA: TGTGCCAGCAGCTTACTCCCTAGCGGGGGTTCCTACAATGAGCAGTTCTTC

V gene: TRBV7-9
D gene: TRBD2
clone size: NA
J gene: TRBJ2-1
CDR3 protein: CAPASLAGRSLFF
CDR3 DNA: TGTGCCCCTGCGTCGCTAGCGGGGAGGAGCCTCTTCTTC

V gene: TRBV5-5
D gene: TRBD2
clone size: few
J gene: TRBJ2-3
CDR3 protein: CASSLRLGGGTSGSDTQYF
CDR3 DNA: TGTGCCAGCAGCTTGCGTTTGGGAGGAGGGACTAGCGGGAGTGATACGCAGTATTTT

V gene: TRBV28
D gene: TRBD1
clone size: NA
J gene: TRBJ2-7
CDR3 protein: CASSFRTGGGYEEYF
CDR3 DNA: TGTGCCAGCAGTTTCAGGACAGGGGGAGGATACGAGGAGTACTTC

V gene: TRBV4-1
D gene: NA
clone size: NA
J gene: TRBJ1-4
CDR3 protein: CASSQSLTGGEKLFF
CDR3 DNA: TGCGCCAGCAGCCAATCCCTAACCGGTGGCGAAAAACTGTTTTTT

V gene: TRBV6-5
D gene: TRBD1
clone size: many
J gene: TRBJ1-2
CDR3 protein: CASSRTGDGYTF
CDR3 DNA: TGTGCCAGCAGTCGAACAGGGGATGGCTACACCTTC

V gene: TRBV6-2/TRBV6-3
D gene: NA
clone size: few
J gene: TRBJ2-1
CDR3 protein: CASRGGQASYNEQFF
CDR3 DNA: TGTGCCAGCAGGGGCGGGCAAGCTTCCTACAATGAGCAGTTCTTC

V gene: TRBV2
D gene: NA
clone size: NA
J gene: TRBJ1-6
CDR3 protein: CASSPDGGSPLHF
CDR3 DNA: TGTGCCAGCAGCCCAGACGGAGGTTCACCCCTCCACTTT

V gene: TRBV11-2
D gene: NA
clone size: many
J gene: TRBJ2-6
CDR3 protein: CASRENSGANVLTF
CDR3 DNA: TGTGCCAGCAGGGAGAACTCTGGGGCCAACGTCCTGACTTTC

V gene: TRBV28
D gene: NA
clone size: few
J gene: TRBJ2-3
CDR3 protein: CASKDPTDTQYF
CDR3 DNA: TGTGCCAGCAAGGACCCCACAGATACGCAGTATTTT

V gene: TRBV13
D gene: NA
clone size: NA
J gene: TRBJ2-5
CDR3 protein: CASSPKTSWGTQYF
CDR3 DNA: TGTGCCAGCAGCCCGAAGACTAGTTGGGGGACCCAGTACTTC

V gene: TRBV5-1
D gene: TRBD1
clone size: NA
J gene: TRBJ1-6
CDR3 protein: CTSSQGGSNSLLHF
CDR3 DNA: TGCACCAGCTCACAAGGGGGCTCTAATTCACTCCTCCACTTT

V gene: TRBV28
D gene: NA
clone size: few
J gene: TRBJ2-1
CDR3 protein: CASSLKRYNEQFF
CDR3 DNA: TGTGCCAGCAGTTTAAAGCGGTACAATGAGCAGTTCTTC